Listed below are T cell receptor beta chains from one sample, sequenced in a study of post-analysis software for immune sequencing data. In TCRdb, the PCR reads were re-called with MiXCR into one record per CDR3 protein. This repertoire shows fewer than 850,000 distinct CDR3 sequences, 46% found once; its top ten account for approximately 4.4%. The sample taken for sequencing was blood. These receptors originate from a girl between 10 and 17 years old with multiple sclerosis. The CDR3 runs from the conserved cysteine through the conserved F or W. The order of the fields is clone size, D gene, J gene, V gene, CDR3 DNA, CDR3 protein. The D gene is left open where the match is weak. A row's size may be missing; if present it is once, few, many or a size class.

clone_size: NA; d_call: NA; j_call: TRBJ2-7; v_call: TRBV19; cdr3_nt: TGTGCCAGTAGTATCAAACTTGACAGCTCCTACGAGCAGTACTTC; cdr3_aa: CASSIKLDSSYEQYF
clone_size: NA; d_call: TRBD2; j_call: TRBJ2-1; v_call: TRBV7-9; cdr3_nt: TGTGCCAGCAGCTTAAAAGCGGGAGAAGGGTATGAGCAGTTCTTC; cdr3_aa: CASSLKAGEGYEQFF
clone_size: NA; d_call: TRBD1; j_call: TRBJ1-2; v_call: TRBV7-9; cdr3_nt: TGTGCCAGCAGCTCGGCAGGGGGCCCTAACTATGGCTACACCTTC; cdr3_aa: CASSSAGGPNYGYTF
clone_size: NA; d_call: NA; j_call: TRBJ1-1; v_call: TRBV30; cdr3_nt: TGTGCCTGGATGGTTCGGTGGGGAAACACTGAAGCTTTCTTT; cdr3_aa: CAWMVRWGNTEAFF
clone_size: NA; d_call: NA; j_call: TRBJ2-6; v_call: TRBV5-6; cdr3_nt: TGTGCCAGCACCCCGGGCTCCTCTGGGGCCAACGTCCTGACTTTC; cdr3_aa: CASTPGSSGANVLTF
clone_size: few; d_call: NA; j_call: TRBJ2-7; v_call: TRBV7-8; cdr3_nt: TGTGCCAGCAGCTTAGGAATCGGGGCCCGCTACGAGCAGTACTTC; cdr3_aa: CASSLGIGARYEQYF
clone_size: NA; d_call: TRBD1; j_call: TRBJ1-1; v_call: TRBV12-3/TRBV12-4; cdr3_nt: TGTGCCAGCAATTTAGACAGGACAGGGGGTTTGATAACTGAAGCTTTCTTT; cdr3_aa: CASNLDRTGGLITEAFF
clone_size: NA; d_call: NA; j_call: TRBJ2-7; v_call: TRBV7-9; cdr3_nt: TGTGCCAGCAGCTCCACAGCCCGTAAGGGGGGAGAAGGTCCTTACGAGCAGTACTTC; cdr3_aa: CASSSTARKGGEGPYEQYF
clone_size: NA; d_call: TRBD1; j_call: TRBJ2-1; v_call: TRBV7-9; cdr3_nt: TGTGCCAGCAGCTTAAAGGGGGCCAAGGATGAGCAGTTCTTC; cdr3_aa: CASSLKGAKDEQFF
clone_size: NA; d_call: NA; j_call: TRBJ2-7; v_call: TRBV20-1; cdr3_nt: TGCAGTGCTAGAGATGGCAGGGGTAAGGAGGGCGAGCAGTACTTC; cdr3_aa: CSARDGRGKEGEQYF
clone_size: NA; d_call: TRBD2; j_call: TRBJ2-3; v_call: TRBV15; cdr3_nt: TGTGCCACCAGCAGAGATCGGGCTAGCGGGCGGACGCAGTATTTT; cdr3_aa: CATSRDRASGRTQYF
clone_size: once; d_call: NA; j_call: TRBJ1-5; v_call: TRBV27; cdr3_nt: TGTGCCAGCAGTTTATCGGGGGGAGGGGGGCAGCCCCAGCATTTT; cdr3_aa: CASSLSGGGGQPQHF
clone_size: NA; d_call: NA; j_call: TRBJ2-7; v_call: TRBV7-2; cdr3_nt: TGTGCCAGCAGCCAGGGACCTGCCCCCTACGAGCAGTACTTC; cdr3_aa: CASSQGPAPYEQYF
clone_size: NA; d_call: TRBD1; j_call: TRBJ1-2; v_call: TRBV30; cdr3_nt: TGTGCCTGGAGTGTTATCGGGACAGGGTCCTATGGCTACACCTTC; cdr3_aa: CAWSVIGTGSYGYTF
clone_size: few; d_call: TRBD2; j_call: TRBJ2-1; v_call: TRBV20-1; cdr3_nt: TGCAGTGCTCTACTAGCGGGAGGGCCAAATGAGCAGTTCTTC; cdr3_aa: CSALLAGGPNEQFF
clone_size: NA; d_call: NA; j_call: TRBJ2-3; v_call: TRBV20-1; cdr3_nt: TGCAGTGCGAAGGGTTTAGATACGCAGTATTTT; cdr3_aa: CSAKGLDTQYF
clone_size: NA; d_call: TRBD2; j_call: TRBJ2-5; v_call: TRBV15; cdr3_nt: TGTGCCACCAGCGGACAGACTAGCGGGGGCCAAGAGACCCAGTACTTC; cdr3_aa: CATSGQTSGGQETQYF
clone_size: NA; d_call: TRBD2; j_call: TRBJ2-1; v_call: TRBV7-9; cdr3_nt: TGTGCCAGCAGTGTAGCGGGAGTGGTAGGCTCCTACAATGAGCAGTTCTTC; cdr3_aa: CASSVAGVVGSYNEQFF
clone_size: few; d_call: NA; j_call: TRBJ2-7; v_call: TRBV6-5; cdr3_nt: TGTGCCAGCCAGGCCGGGGTTGGGGGATACGAGCAGTACTTC; cdr3_aa: CASQAGVGGYEQYF
clone_size: once; d_call: NA; j_call: TRBJ2-1; v_call: TRBV10-3; cdr3_nt: TGTGCCATCAGGCCGGGACGCCTGAGGGGGGATGAGCAGTTCTTC; cdr3_aa: CAIRPGRLRGDEQFF
clone_size: NA; d_call: TRBD1; j_call: TRBJ1-1; v_call: TRBV7-8; cdr3_nt: TGTGCCAGCAGCTTAGGTTCAGGGGGAAACACTGAAGCTTTCTTT; cdr3_aa: CASSLGSGGNTEAFF
clone_size: NA; d_call: NA; j_call: TRBJ2-5; v_call: TRBV5-5; cdr3_nt: TGTGCCAGCAGCTTGCTTTATCAGGGTGCCGGCCAGGGGACCCAGTACTTC; cdr3_aa: CASSLLYQGAGQGTQYF
clone_size: many; d_call: NA; j_call: TRBJ2-3; v_call: TRBV20-1; cdr3_nt: TGCAGTCTCATCACAGATACGCAGTATTTT; cdr3_aa: CSLITDTQYF
clone_size: few; d_call: NA; j_call: TRBJ1-1; v_call: TRBV7-3; cdr3_nt: TGTGCCAGCAGCTTACGGCCCACAAAGAACACTGAAGCTTTCTTT; cdr3_aa: CASSLRPTKNTEAFF
clone_size: NA; d_call: NA; j_call: TRBJ1-4; v_call: TRBV6-5; cdr3_nt: TGTGCCAGCACCCGGACGGGTAATGAAAAACTGTTTTTT; cdr3_aa: CASTRTGNEKLFF
clone_size: few; d_call: TRBD2; j_call: TRBJ2-7; v_call: TRBV11-2; cdr3_nt: TGTGCCAGCAGCTTACTGGGACTAGCGGGAGGGCCCTACGAGCAGTACTTC; cdr3_aa: CASSLLGLAGGPYEQYF
clone_size: NA; d_call: NA; j_call: TRBJ2-1; v_call: TRBV6-6; cdr3_nt: TGTGCCAGCCATGGGGGTGAGCAGTTCTTC; cdr3_aa: CASHGGEQFF
clone_size: NA; d_call: NA; j_call: TRBJ2-4; v_call: TRBV20-1; cdr3_nt: TGCAGTGCTAGAGATCCCCCTCCGGCAGGGGGGAGGTGGGAGCAGTACTTC; cdr3_aa: CSARDPPPAGGRWEQYF
clone_size: NA; d_call: NA; j_call: TRBJ2-7; v_call: TRBV20-1; cdr3_nt: TGCAGTGCTATGGGGGAAGGAAATCCCTACGAGCAGTACTTC; cdr3_aa: CSAMGEGNPYEQYF
clone_size: once; d_call: TRBD1; j_call: TRBJ1-2; v_call: TRBV14; cdr3_nt: TGTGCCAGCAGCCAGGGGACAGGGCACTATGGCTACACCTTC; cdr3_aa: CASSQGTGHYGYTF
clone_size: NA; d_call: NA; j_call: TRBJ2-7; v_call: TRBV20-1; cdr3_nt: TGCAGTGCTGCGGGGAAGGGGAGTTTCCCCACCTACGAGCAGTACTTC; cdr3_aa: CSAAGKGSFPTYEQYF
clone_size: NA; d_call: TRBD2; j_call: TRBJ2-1; v_call: TRBV9; cdr3_nt: TGTGCCAGCAGCGTAGTCGATACTAGCGGGAATGAGCAGTTCTTC; cdr3_aa: CASSVVDTSGNEQFF
clone_size: NA; d_call: NA; j_call: TRBJ1-2; v_call: TRBV20-1; cdr3_nt: TGCAGTGCTTATTGGGGGGCAGCCGGCTACACCTTC; cdr3_aa: CSAYWGAAGYTF
clone_size: once; d_call: NA; j_call: TRBJ2-7; v_call: TRBV6-2/TRBV6-3; cdr3_nt: TGTGCCAGCAGTTACCACAGGGTCGAGCAGTACTTC; cdr3_aa: CASSYHRVEQYF
clone_size: NA; d_call: TRBD1; j_call: TRBJ1-1; v_call: TRBV27; cdr3_nt: TGTGCCAGGGGGACAGGGGGCGCTTGGGCGACTGAAGCTTTCTTT; cdr3_aa: CARGTGGAWATEAFF
clone_size: NA; d_call: NA; j_call: TRBJ2-3; v_call: TRBV6-6; cdr3_nt: TGTGCCAGCAGTTACGTCGGCTCCTCAGATACGCAGTATTTT; cdr3_aa: CASSYVGSSDTQYF
clone_size: few; d_call: TRBD2; j_call: TRBJ2-7; v_call: TRBV7-8; cdr3_nt: TGTGCCAGCAGCTTAGTAGGTCTAGCGGACGACTACGAGCAGTACTTC; cdr3_aa: CASSLVGLADDYEQYF
clone_size: NA; d_call: TRBD2; j_call: TRBJ2-7; v_call: TRBV6-6; cdr3_nt: TGTGCCAGCAGTTACTGGCGAGGGGAGGGCGGCGAGCAGTACTTC; cdr3_aa: CASSYWRGEGGEQYF
clone_size: NA; d_call: NA; j_call: TRBJ2-3; v_call: TRBV20-1; cdr3_nt: TGCAGTGCTACTTCAGTCTGGGGGACCGGCACAGATACGCAGTATTTT; cdr3_aa: CSATSVWGTGTDTQYF